The T cell receptor (beta chain) described here comes from a study of cytomegalovirus exposure and HLA in healthy donors. PCR primers comprised 60 Vbeta and 13 Jbeta primers. Profiling relied on immunoSEQ multiplex PCR, and the TCRdb table lists in-frame clones only, not all of them. The data show roughly 130,000 clones, with 75% to 90% seen just once and 1% held by the top ten. CDR3 length: 13 residues. Germline CDR1 ENHRY, CDR2 SYGVKD. Trimming cost V 2 bases and J 10 bases; bases outside gene matches: 7. The TCR sequence derives from a middle-aged man in good health and CMV-seronegative. The rearrangement joins TRBV10-3 to TRBJ1-1, with 7 positions matching TRBD1. The source material was PBMCs. The CDR3: CAISEAEQGGAFF. The CDR3 bases are TGTGCCATCAGTGAGGCGGAGCAGGGGGGAGCTTTCTTT.